Each of the 12 T cell receptor beta chains below was sequenced from the same sample in a study of regulatory T cells in long-lasting Graves disease. To make TCR beta libraries, researchers used iRepertoire HTBI primers and Arm-PCR of CDR3 regions. TCRdb re-called the multiplex PCR reads through MiXCR, storing one row per CDR3 protein. This sample yields 350,000 to 450,000 distinct CDR3 sequences, of which around 23% are seen a single time; approximately 30% belongs to the top ten. As for time point: persistent/refractory GD, antithyroid drugs over 5 years with positive TRAb. Extracted RNA from PBMCs served as the source of the TCR library. Sequencing used peripheral blood mononuclear cells (PBMCs), obtained when the disease was refractory, from a patient treated with antithyroid drugs. Receptor source: a woman aged 40 to 50 with Graves disease.

The chain joins TRBV20-1 to TRBJ2-3; TRBD2 matches at 11 bases. V lost 3 bases, J lost 0 bases, and 2 bases stayed unmatched. Germline CDR1 is DFQATT and CDR2 is SNEGSKA (reference sequence). The CDR3 extends over 15 amino acids. The CDR3 DNA sequence: TGCAGTGCTAGCCGGACTAGCGGGAGCACAGATACGCAGTATTTT. Translation: CSASRTSGSTDTQYF.

This clonotype was seen at least ten times. DNA of the CDR3: TGTGCCAGCAGTCTTACCGGGACTAGGGTCGAGCAGTACTTC. Translating it yields CASSLTGTRVEQYF. V gene TRBV28 combines with J gene TRBJ2-7, with 8 bases fitting TRBD2. Germline-derived CDR1 and CDR2 are MDHEN and SYDVKM. The CDR3 is 14 residues long. Unmatched junction bases numbered 9, after V lost 5 bases and J lost 6 bases.

V and J are TRBV10-2 and TRBJ2-2; 14 bases match TRBD2. V was pared by 3 bases and J by 6 bases, with 9 bases of the junction left unmatched. This CDR3 comprises 18 residues. Per germline, CDR1 WSHSY and CDR2 SAAADI. CDR3 sequence: CASSDRPGLAGVAGELFF. The CDR3 DNA is TGCGCCAGCAGTGACCGGCCGGGACTAGCGGGAGTGGCCGGGGAGCTGTTTTTT.

At least ten counts were recorded for this clonotype. This sequence joins TRBV2 and TRBJ2-2; D is perhaps TRBD1 or TRBD2 (5 bases each). Germline CDR1 is SNHLY and CDR2 is FYNNEI. This CDR3 is 14 amino acids long. V dropped 6 bases and J dropped 4 bases, with 12 bases sitting between them. The CDR3 DNA reads TGTGCCAGCAGGCACGGGGCCACCACCGGGGAGCTGTTTTTT. Its translation: CASRHGATTGELFF.

This clonotype was found many times. The chain couples TRBV6-1 to TRBJ2-7, with D perhaps matching TRBD2 (6 bases). The CDR3 spans 15 residues. V was pared by 6 bases and J by 3 bases, with 18 bases between. The germline V gene has CDR1 MNHNS and CDR2 SASEGT. CDR3 amino acids: CASSPLSGVLYEQYF. The DNA for the CDR3 is TGTGCCAGCAGCCCCTTATCGGGGGTGCTCTACGAGCAGTACTTC.

This chain links TRBV5-1 with TRBJ2-5; no reliable D call. This CDR3 has 17 residues. V lost 4 bases and J 2 bases, leaving 21 bases between the germline ends. CDR1 and CDR2 from the germline V gene are SGHRS and YFSETQ. The CDR3 here is CASSPLKSLAPQETQYF. CDR3 DNA sequence: TGCGCCAGCAGCCCTCTCAAGTCTCTCGCGCCTCAAGAGACCCAGTACTTC. Looking up the rest from reference TRBV5-1 and TRBJ2-5 gives the full variable domain: KAGVTQTPRYLIKTRGQQVTLSCSPISGHRSVSWYQQTPGQGLQFLFEYFSETQRNKGNFPGRFSGRQFSNSRSEMNVSTLELGDSALYLCASSPLKSLAPQETQYFGPGTRLLVL.

A few counts support this clonotype. The gene calls are TRBV27 and TRBJ1-2; 10 nucleotides line up with TRBD1. The V and J ends lost 0 bases and 8 bases, in that order; junction bases with no gene match: 6. This CDR3 comprises 15 residues. CDR1 MNHEY and CDR2 SMNVEV come from the germline V gene (reference sequence). Here the CDR3 DNA reads TGTGCCAGCAGTTTATCGCAGGGACAGGGGAGAGGCTACACCTTC. Protein product: CASSLSQGQGRGYTF.

The chain links TRBV27 to TRBJ2-2, with D maybe TRBD2 (5 bases). CDR1 MNHEY and CDR2 SMNVEV come from the germline V gene (reference sequence). The CDR3 is made up of 15 amino acids. V lost 3 bases to trimming and J lost 2 bases, with 10 bases between them. CDR3 coding DNA: TGTGCCAGCAGTTTTCTGAGGGCCAACACCGGGGAGCTGTTTTTT. It specifies CASSFLRANTGELFF.

This chain connects TRBV5-1 to TRBJ2-7; TRBD2 matches 7 bases. CDR3 length: 15 amino acids. Germline CDR1 SGHRS, CDR2 YFSETQ. V lost 2 bases and J lost 4; bases outside the gene matches: 9. The CDR3 DNA is TGCGCCAGCAGCTTCGGGGGGACGTTCGTGTACGAGCAGTACTTC. Translated, it gives CASSFGGTFVYEQYF. Full variable domain (remainder filled in from reference TRBV5-1 and TRBJ2-7): KAGVTQTPRYLIKTRGQQVTLSCSPISGHRSVSWYQQTPGQGLQFLFEYFSETQRNKGNFPGRFSGRQFSNSRSEMNVSTLELGDSALYLCASSFGGTFVYEQYFGPGTRLTVT.

This clonotype was recorded a few times. V and J are TRBV7-8 and TRBJ1-2; D unclear. Trimming removed 3 bases at V and 3 bases at J, with 8 bases between. The CDR3 is 13 residues long. CDR1 SGHVS and CDR2 FQNEAQ come from the germline V gene. For the CDR3, the DNA is TGTGCCAGCAGCTTCGCGGTCGACTATGGCTACACCTTC. This codes for CASSFAVDYGYTF.

This clonotype was recorded a few times. The chain links TRBV3-1 to TRBJ2-5; maybe TRBD1 (6 bases). Germline V gives CDR1 LGHDT, CDR2 YNNKEL (reference sequence). The V end lost 1 base, the J end lost 4 bases, and 13 bases lay between the germline ends. The CDR3 runs 15 residues. CDR3 bases: TGTGCCAGCAGCCAAGTAGCAGGGGTTAGAGAGACCCAGTACTTC. This encodes CASSQVAGVRETQYF.

This clonotype was observed at least ten times. The chain couples TRBV28 to TRBJ2-2; 7 bases agree with TRBD1. V was pared by 6 bases and J by 5 bases, with 6 bases of the junction left unmatched. This CDR3 contains 14 residues. Germline CDR1 is MDHEN and CDR2 is SYDVKM. This CDR3 is CASRPGQKTGELFF. CDR3 nucleotides: TGTGCCAGCAGACCGGGACAGAAGACCGGGGAGCTGTTTTTT.